The clone carrying this T cell receptor beta chain has more than one count but fewer than ten. Its target is unknown. The data were taken from a study of T-cell reconstitution after alpha-beta-depleted transplantation in children. Overall study findings and caveats: Some patients' high day-60 TCRbeta diversity was traced to surviving recipient T cells and thymic progenitors. Most T-cell counts and diversity one year after the transplant came from T cells that were newly produced.

This sample's TCRbeta library carried unique molecular identifier barcodes. TCRdb recomputed calls from the PCR reads with MiXCR, one row per CDR3 protein. The sample lists about 610,000 distinct CDR3 sequences; 27% were seen once. The V gene's germline CDR1 is SGHDT and CDR2 YYEEEE. The V segment lost 3 bases and the J segment 3 bases; nucleotides outside the gene matches: 8. CDR3 length: 18 residues. This TCR was recovered from a boy in the first two years of life with Wiskott-Aldrich syndrome, due to receive a stem cell transplant. Here the sequenced sample was PBMCs, taken before TCRalphabeta/CD19-depleted stem cell transplant. This chain uses TRBV5-6 with TRBJ2-4; 14 bases map to TRBD2. The CDR3 nucleotides are TGTGCCAGCAGCTCCCTGGGACTAGCGGGAGATGTCAAAAACATTCAGTACTTC. This encodes CASSSLGLAGDVKNIQYF.